The 6 T cell receptor beta chains below were found in one sample sequenced in a study of T cell clones after liver transplantation (dated by TCRdb to about 2019). The method behind the library was the immunoSEQ multiplex PCR assay. TCRdb stores this immuneACCESS table with in-frame sequences only. Part of the clones is absent; in the studies checked, under half of the shortfall reflects unresolved V genes, and no reason is known for the rest. For this sample the table gives about 6,200 clones, of which over 70% were detected only once. The ten largest account for 10% to 15% of the sample. The starting material was CD8+ T cells from blood, obtained 46 months after liver transplant. The source of these receptors is a human patient who received a liver transplant. After a transplant, some T cells may have been passed on by the graft donor.

The chain links TRBV27 to TRBJ2-7; no clear D. Trimming cost V 3 bases and J 6 bases, with 12 bases left between them. In germline, CDR1 is MNHEY, CDR2 SMNVEV (reference sequence). The CDR3 has 13 residues. The CDR3, as DNA: TGTGCCAGCAGTTTTGGTTCCTGGGGCGAGCAGTACTTC. Translated, it gives CASSFGSWGEQYF.

The CDR3 bases are TGTGCCAGCAGTCAGGGGATCTCGGGCACTGAAGCTTTCTTT. Its protein product is CASSQGISGTEAFF. The chain joins TRBV28 to TRBJ1-1; D possibly corresponds to TRBD1 (6 bases). Deletions cut 5 bases from V and 4 bases from J, with 14 bases between. CDR3 length equals 14 residues. The V gene's germline CDR1 is MDHEN and CDR2 SYDVKM. The entire variable domain, with the rest obtained from reference TRBV28 and TRBJ1-1, is as follows: DVKVTQSSRYLVKRTGEKVFLECVQDMDHENMFWYRQDPGLGLRLIYFSYDVKMKEKGDIPEGYSVSREKKERFSLILESASTNQTSMYLCASSQGISGTEAFFGQGTRLTVV.

Details on this clone: This same CDR3 is encoded by further DNA sequences in the sample. J is TRBJ2-7 and V is TRBV28; no clear D. V lost 2 bases to trimming and J lost 2 bases, with 10 bases between them. The CDR3 extends over 14 amino acids. Germline CDR1 MDHEN, CDR2 SYDVKM. CDR3 sequence reads: CASSLSPGPYEQYF. The CDR3 DNA is TGTGCCAGCAGTTTAAGTCCAGGACCCTACGAGCAGTACTTC.

This chain connects TRBV28 to TRBJ2-1, with D perhaps TRBD2 (6 bases). The CDR3 consists of 15 residues. Germline V gene lookup returns CDR1 MDHEN and CDR2 SYDVKM. V was cut by 3 bases and J by 15 bases, with 24 bases left in between. CDR3 sequence reads: CASSLGPRDGSYPFF. DNA for the CDR3: TGTGCCAGCAGTTTGGGCCCCCGGGACGGGAGCTACCCGTTCTTC.

The chain employs TRBV5-6 and TRBJ2-1, with TRBD1 identical over 10 bases. Germline V gene lookup returns CDR1 SGHDT and CDR2 YYEEEE. J lost 4 bases, V lost 4 bases, and 5 bases had no gene match. The CDR3 is 15 amino acids. In DNA form, the CDR3 reads TGTGCCAGCAGCCTGGGACAGGGGCCATACAATGAGCAGTTCTTC. Translation: CASSLGQGPYNEQFF.

The table lists this clone with a count of one. The chain uses TRBV28 and TRBJ1-2; 9 bases agree with TRBD1. Germline values: CDR1 MDHEN, CDR2 SYDVKM. Trimming took 6 bases from V and 0 from J; bases not matched to a gene: 8. The CDR3 runs to 16 residues. The CDR3 is CASSLGQGVANYGYTF. The CDR3 DNA is TGTGCCAGCAGCCTGGGACAGGGAGTAGCTAACTATGGCTACACCTTC.